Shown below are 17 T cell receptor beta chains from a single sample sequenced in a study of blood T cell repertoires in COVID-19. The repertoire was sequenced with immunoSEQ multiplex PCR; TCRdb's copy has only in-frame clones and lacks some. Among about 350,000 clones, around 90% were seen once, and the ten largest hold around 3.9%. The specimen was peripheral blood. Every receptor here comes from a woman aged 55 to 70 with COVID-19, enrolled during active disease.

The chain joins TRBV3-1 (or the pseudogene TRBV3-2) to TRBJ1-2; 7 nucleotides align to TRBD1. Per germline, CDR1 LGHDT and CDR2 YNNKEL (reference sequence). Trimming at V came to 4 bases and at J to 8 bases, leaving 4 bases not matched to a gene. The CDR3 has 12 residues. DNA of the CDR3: TGTGCCAGCAGCCTGGGACAGAGAGGCTACACCTTC. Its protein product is CASSLGQRGYTF.

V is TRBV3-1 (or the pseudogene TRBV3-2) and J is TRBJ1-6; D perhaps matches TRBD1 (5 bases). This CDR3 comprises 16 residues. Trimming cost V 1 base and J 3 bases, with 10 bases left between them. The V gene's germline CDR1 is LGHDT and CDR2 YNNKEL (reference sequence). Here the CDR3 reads CASSQVGHIYNSPLHF. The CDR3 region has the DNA TGTGCCAGCAGCCAAGTAGGACACATCTATAATTCACCCCTCCACTTT.

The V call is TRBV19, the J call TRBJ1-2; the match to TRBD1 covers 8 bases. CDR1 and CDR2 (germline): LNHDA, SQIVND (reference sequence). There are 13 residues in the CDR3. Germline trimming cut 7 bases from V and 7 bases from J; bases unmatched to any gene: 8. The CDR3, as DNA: TGTGCCAGTACCCAAGACAGGGGAGGTGGCTACACCTTC. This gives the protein CASTQDRGGGYTF.

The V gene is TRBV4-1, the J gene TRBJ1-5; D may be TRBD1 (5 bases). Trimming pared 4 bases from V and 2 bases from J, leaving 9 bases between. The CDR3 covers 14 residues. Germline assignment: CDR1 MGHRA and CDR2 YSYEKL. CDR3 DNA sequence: TGCGCCAGCAGCCCCCGGGGGGGCAATCAGCCCCAGCATTTT. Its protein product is CASSPRGGNQPQHF.

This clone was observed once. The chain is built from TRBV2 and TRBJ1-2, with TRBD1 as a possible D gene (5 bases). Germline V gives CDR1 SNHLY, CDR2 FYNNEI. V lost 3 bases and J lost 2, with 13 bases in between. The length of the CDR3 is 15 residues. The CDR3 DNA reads TGTGCCAGCAGTGAGAGAGCAGGGCTAAACTATGGCTACACCTTC. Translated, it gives CASSERAGLNYGYTF.

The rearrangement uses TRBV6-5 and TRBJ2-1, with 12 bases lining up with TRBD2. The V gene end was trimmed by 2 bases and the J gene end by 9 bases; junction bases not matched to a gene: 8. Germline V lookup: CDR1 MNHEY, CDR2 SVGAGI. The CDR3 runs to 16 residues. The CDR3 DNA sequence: TGTGCCAGCAGTTACCCCCCTAGCGGGGGGGCCAGTGAGCAGTTCTTC. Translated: CASSYPPSGGASEQFF.

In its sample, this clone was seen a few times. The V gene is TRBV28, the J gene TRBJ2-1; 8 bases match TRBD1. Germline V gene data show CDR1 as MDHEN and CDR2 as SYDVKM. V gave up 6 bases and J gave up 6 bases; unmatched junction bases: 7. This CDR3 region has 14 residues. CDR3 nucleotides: TGTGCCAGCAGACCGGGACAGGTCCGCAATGAGCAGTTCTTC. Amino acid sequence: CASRPGQVRNEQFF. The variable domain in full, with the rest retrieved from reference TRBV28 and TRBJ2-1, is DVKVTQSSRYLVKRTGEKVFLECVQDMDHENMFWYRQDPGLGLRLIYFSYDVKMKEKGDIPEGYSVSREKKERFSLILESASTNQTSMYLCASRPGQVRNEQFFGPGTRLTVL.

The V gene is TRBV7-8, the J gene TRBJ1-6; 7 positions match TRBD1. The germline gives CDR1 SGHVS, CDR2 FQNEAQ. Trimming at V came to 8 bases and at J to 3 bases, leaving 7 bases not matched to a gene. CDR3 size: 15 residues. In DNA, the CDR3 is TGTGCCAGCTCCCCGAACAGGGGCTATAATTCACCCCTCCACTTT. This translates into CASSPNRGYNSPLHF. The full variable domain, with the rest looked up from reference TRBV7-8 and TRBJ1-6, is GAGVSQSPRYKVAKRGQDVALRCDPISGHVSLFWYQQALGQGPEFLTYFQNEAQLDKSGLPSDRFFAERPEGSVSTLKIQRTQQEDSAVYLCASSPNRGYNSPLHFGNGTRLTVT.

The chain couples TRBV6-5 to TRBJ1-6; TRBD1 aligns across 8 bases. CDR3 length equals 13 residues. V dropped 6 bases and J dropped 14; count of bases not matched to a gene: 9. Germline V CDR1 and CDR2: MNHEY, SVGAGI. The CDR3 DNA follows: TGTGCCAGCAGATTACATCAGGGGGCTGCCCTCCACTTT. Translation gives CASRLHQGAALHF.

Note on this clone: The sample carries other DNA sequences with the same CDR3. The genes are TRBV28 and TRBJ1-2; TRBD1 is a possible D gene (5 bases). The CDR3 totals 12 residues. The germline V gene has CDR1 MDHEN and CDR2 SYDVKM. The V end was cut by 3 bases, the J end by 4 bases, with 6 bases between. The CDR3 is CASSLGPYGYTF. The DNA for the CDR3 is TGTGCCAGCAGTTTGGGGCCCTATGGCTACACCTTC.

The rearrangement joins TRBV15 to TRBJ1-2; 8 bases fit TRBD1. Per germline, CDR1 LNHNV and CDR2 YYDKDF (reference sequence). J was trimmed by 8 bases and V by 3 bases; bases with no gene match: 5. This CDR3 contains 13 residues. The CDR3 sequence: CATSRDREFGYTF. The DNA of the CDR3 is TGTGCCACCAGCAGGGACAGGGAATTCGGCTACACCTTC.

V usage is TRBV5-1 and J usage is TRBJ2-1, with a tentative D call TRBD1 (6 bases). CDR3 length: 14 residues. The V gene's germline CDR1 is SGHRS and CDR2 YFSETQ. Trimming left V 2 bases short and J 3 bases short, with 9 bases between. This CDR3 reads CASSFGQYYNEQFF. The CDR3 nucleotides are TGCGCCAGCAGCTTCGGACAGTACTACAATGAGCAGTTCTTC.

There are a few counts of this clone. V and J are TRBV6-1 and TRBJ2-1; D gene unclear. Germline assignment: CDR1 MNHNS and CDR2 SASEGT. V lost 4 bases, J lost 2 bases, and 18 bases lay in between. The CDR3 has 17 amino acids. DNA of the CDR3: TGTGCCAGCAGTGGGAATTGGATGGGCCACACCTACAATGAGCAGTTCTTC. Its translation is CASSGNWMGHTYNEQFF.

The CDR3 nucleotides read TGTGCCAGCAGCTTGTTGGGACAGAAAAATTCACCCCTCCACTTT. This codes for CASSLLGQKNSPLHF. V is TRBV7-3 and J is TRBJ1-6, with 7 bases fitting TRBD1. The CDR3 is 15 amino acids. J lost 7 bases, V lost 3 bases, and 6 bases had no gene match. CDR1 is SGHTA, CDR2 FQGTGA, per germline. The full variable domain, rest sourced from reference TRBV7-3 and TRBJ1-6, is GAGVSQTPSNKVTEKGKYVELRCDPISGHTALYWYRQSLGQGPEFLIYFQGTGAADDSGLPNDRFFAVRPEGSVSTLKIQRTERGDSAVYLCASSLLGQKNSPLHFGNGTRLTVT.

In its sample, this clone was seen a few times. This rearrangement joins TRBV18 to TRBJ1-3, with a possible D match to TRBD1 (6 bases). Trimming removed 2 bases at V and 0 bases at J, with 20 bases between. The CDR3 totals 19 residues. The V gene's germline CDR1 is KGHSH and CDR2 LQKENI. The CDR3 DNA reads TGTGCCAGCTCACCATCGCAAACAGGGACCCGCGCCTCTGGAAACACCATATATTTT. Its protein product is CASSPSQTGTRASGNTIYF.

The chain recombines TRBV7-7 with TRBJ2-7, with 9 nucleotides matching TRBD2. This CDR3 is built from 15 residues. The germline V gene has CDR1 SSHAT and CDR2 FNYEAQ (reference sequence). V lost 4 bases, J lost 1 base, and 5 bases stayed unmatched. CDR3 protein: CASSSSSGASYEQYF. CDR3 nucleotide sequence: TGTGCCAGCAGCTCCTCTAGCGGGGCTTCCTACGAGCAGTACTTC.

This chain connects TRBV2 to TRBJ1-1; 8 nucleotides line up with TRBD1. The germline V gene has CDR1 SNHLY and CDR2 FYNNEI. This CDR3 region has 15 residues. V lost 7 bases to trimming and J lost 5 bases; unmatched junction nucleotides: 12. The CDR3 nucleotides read TGTGCCAGCAAAGCTAGGACAGGGTCGGGGACTGAAGCTTTCTTT. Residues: CASKARTGSGTEAFF.